This passage covers 12 T cell receptor beta chains from one sample sequenced in a study of OX40 agonist ivuxolimab in advanced cancers. Libraries were prepared by immunoSEQ multiplex PCR; TCRdb keeps only in-frame clonotypes and omits some of them. Altogether 50,000 to 70,000 clones are present, around 90% being singletons, with the ten largest covering over 8.5%. The input for sequencing was CD4+ or CD8+ T cells sorted from blood, taken in a trial of the OX40 agonist ivuxolimab. These receptor sequences come from an adult with an advanced solid tumor such as melanoma, head and neck, liver or kidney cancer.

The V and J genes are TRBV29-1 and TRBJ2-7; TRBD2 matches at 7 bases. Looked up from germline, CDR1 is SQVTM and CDR2 is ANQGSEA. Trimming at V came to 4 bases and at J to 5 bases, leaving 11 bases not matched to a gene. The length of the CDR3 is 14 residues. The CDR3 sequence: CSVVARERDHEQYF. The CDR3 coding sequence is TGCAGCGTTGTCGCGCGGGAGCGGGACCACGAGCAGTACTTC.

The chain couples TRBV5-6 to TRBJ2-5; 12 bases map to TRBD2. Germline assignment: CDR1 SGHDT and CDR2 YYEEEE. V lost 0 bases, J lost 5 bases, and 5 bases stayed unmatched. This CDR3 has 16 amino acids. CDR3 residues: CASSLGLAGVVETQYF. The CDR3 coding sequence is TGTGCCAGCAGCTTGGGACTAGCGGGAGTCGTGGAGACCCAGTACTTC. The variable domain in full, completed from reference TRBV5-6 and TRBJ2-5, reads DAGVTQSPTHLIKTRGQQVTLRCSPKSGHDTVSWYQQALGQGPQFIFQYYEEEERQRGNFPDRFSGHQFPNYSSELNVNALLLGDSALYLCASSLGLAGVVETQYFGPGTRLLVL.

The chain couples TRBV23-1 to TRBJ1-4; D gene uncertain. TRBV23-1 is treated as an ORF (open reading frame) with a function not yet certain. V was cut by 3 bases and J by 8 bases, with 19 bases left in between. The CDR3 has 16 residues. This chain's CDR3 is CASSHFHDGPMEKLFF. The CDR3 DNA reads as TGCGCCAGCAGTCATTTCCACGATGGGCCGATGGAAAAACTGTTTTTT.

CDR3 loop: CASSPPLPAVGEQFF. CDR3 nucleotides: TGTGCCAGCAGCCCACCTCTACCCGCGGTTGGTGAGCAGTTCTTC. J is TRBJ2-1 and V is TRBV7-9; unclear D gene. Germline lookup yields CDR1 SEHNR and CDR2 FQNEAQ (reference sequence). CDR3 length: 15 residues. V was cut by 5 bases and J by 9 bases, with 20 bases left in between.

This sequence joins TRBV7-9 and TRBJ2-6; maybe TRBD2 (5 bases). The V gene's germline CDR1 is SEHNR and CDR2 FQNEAQ (reference sequence). The CDR3 totals 19 residues. Trimming removed 4 bases from V and 0 bases from J, with 19 bases in between. DNA for the CDR3: TGTGCCAGCAGCTCCTCGGCGGGCAGAACTTTCTCTGGGGCCAACGTCCTGACTTTC. It codes for CASSSSAGRTFSGANVLTF.

The V gene is TRBV2, the J gene TRBJ2-3; 9 bases agree with TRBD1. Looked up from germline, CDR1 is SNHLY and CDR2 is FYNNEI. This CDR3 is 15 amino acids long. The V and J ends lost 6 bases and 2 bases, in that order; junction bases with no gene match: 6. CDR3 residues: CASRATGGSTDTQYF. The CDR3 nucleotides are TGTGCCAGCAGAGCGACAGGGGGTTCCACAGATACGCAGTATTTT.

The CDR3 protein is CASSQGQGHGGEKLFF. As DNA, the CDR3 is TGCGCCAGCAGCCAAGGTCAGGGGCACGGGGGTGAAAAACTGTTTTTT. The gene calls are TRBV4-1 and TRBJ1-4, with D possibly TRBD1 on 6 matching bases. Trimming shortened V by 1 base and J by 7 bases, and 16 bases separated the two germline ends. The CDR3 extends over 16 amino acids. The germline V gene encodes CDR1 MGHRA and CDR2 YSYEKL.

The rearrangement joins TRBV28 to TRBJ1-5; 9 bases line up with TRBD1. The CDR3 contains 15 residues. Germline CDR1 reads MDHEN; CDR2 reads SYDVKM. V gave up 6 bases and J gave up 4 bases; unmatched junction bases: 7. The CDR3 is CASSPGQGRNQPQHF. Here the CDR3 DNA reads TGTGCCAGCAGCCCGGGACAGGGTAGAAATCAGCCCCAGCATTTT.

This clone was seen only a few times. The chain couples TRBV2 to TRBJ2-7; D gene unclear. The CDR3 runs to 13 residues. Trimming removed 5 bases at V and 2 bases at J, with 10 bases between. From germline, CDR1 is SNHLY and CDR2 FYNNEI. DNA of the CDR3: TGTGCCAGCAGTTTCTGGACCACCTACGAGCAGTACGTC. Its protein is CASSFWTTYEQYV.

This rearrangement joins TRBV9 to TRBJ2-1; D unclear. The CDR3 totals 15 residues. Trimming cost V 3 bases and J 0 bases, with 10 bases left between them. Germline CDR1 and CDR2: SGDLS and YYNGEE. Here the CDR3 DNA reads TGTGCCAGCAGCGCCCTATCAGGCTCCTACAATGAGCAGTTCTTC. It encodes CASSALSGSYNEQFF.

V usage is TRBV4-3 and J usage is TRBJ2-7; D could derive from TRBD1 or TRBD2 (5 bases each). The germline CDR1 and CDR2 sequences are LGHNA and YSLEER. The ends were cut back, 2 bases at V and 4 bases at J, with 21 bases in the middle. This CDR3 comprises 17 residues. In nucleotides, the CDR3 is TGCGCCAGCAGCCAAACCCTCGGGACGGGAACCTATTACGAGCAGTACTTC. Protein product: CASSQTLGTGTYYEQYF.

The J gene is TRBJ1-6, the V gene TRBV27; D not certain. V was cut by 4 bases and J by 9 bases, with 10 bases left in between. The length of the CDR3 is 13 residues. Germline CDR1 MNHEY, CDR2 SMNVEV (reference sequence). CDR3 region: CASSSGSVSPLHF. CDR3 coding DNA: TGTGCCAGCAGTTCGGGGAGCGTTTCACCCCTCCACTTT.